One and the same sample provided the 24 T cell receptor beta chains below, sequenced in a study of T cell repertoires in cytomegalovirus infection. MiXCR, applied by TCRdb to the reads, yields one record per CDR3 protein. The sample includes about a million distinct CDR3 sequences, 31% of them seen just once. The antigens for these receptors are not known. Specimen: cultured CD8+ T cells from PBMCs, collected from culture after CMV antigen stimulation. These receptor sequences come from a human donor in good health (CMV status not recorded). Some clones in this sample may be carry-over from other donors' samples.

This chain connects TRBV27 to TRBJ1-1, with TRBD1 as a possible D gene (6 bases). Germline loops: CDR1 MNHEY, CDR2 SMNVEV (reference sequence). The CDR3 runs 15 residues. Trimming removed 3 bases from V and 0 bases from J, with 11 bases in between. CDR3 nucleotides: TGTGCCAGCAGTTTTACAGGGATTTTGAACACTGAAGCTTTCTTT. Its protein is CASSFTGILNTEAFF.

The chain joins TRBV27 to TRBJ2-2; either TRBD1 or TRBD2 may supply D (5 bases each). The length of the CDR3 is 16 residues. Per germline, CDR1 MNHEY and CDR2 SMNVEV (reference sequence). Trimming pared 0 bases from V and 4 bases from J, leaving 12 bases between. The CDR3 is CASSLSRRGGTGELFF. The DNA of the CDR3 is TGTGCCAGCAGTTTATCACGTCGTGGGGGCACCGGGGAGCTGTTTTTT.

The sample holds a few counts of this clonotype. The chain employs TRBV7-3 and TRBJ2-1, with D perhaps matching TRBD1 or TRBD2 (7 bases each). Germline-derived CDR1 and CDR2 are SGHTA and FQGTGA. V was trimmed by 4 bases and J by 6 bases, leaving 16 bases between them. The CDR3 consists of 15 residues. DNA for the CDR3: TGTGCCAGCAGCTCCAGGGGGGGTGGGATCAATGAGCAGTTCTTC. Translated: CASSSRGGGINEQFF.

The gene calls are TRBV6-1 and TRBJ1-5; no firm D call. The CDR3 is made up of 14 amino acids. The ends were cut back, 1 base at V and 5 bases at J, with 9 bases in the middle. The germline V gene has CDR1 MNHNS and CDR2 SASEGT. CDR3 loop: CASSEGSVYQPQHF. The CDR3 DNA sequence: TGTGCCAGCAGTGAAGGGTCTGTGTATCAGCCCCAGCATTTT.

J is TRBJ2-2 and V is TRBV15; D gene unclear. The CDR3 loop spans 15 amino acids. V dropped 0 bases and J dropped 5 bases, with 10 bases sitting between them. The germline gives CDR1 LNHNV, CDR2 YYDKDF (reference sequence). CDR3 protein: CATSRDRGVTGELFF. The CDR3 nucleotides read TGTGCCACCAGCAGAGATAGAGGTGTTACCGGGGAGCTGTTTTTT. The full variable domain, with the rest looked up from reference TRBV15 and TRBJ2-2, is DAMVIQNPRYQVTQFGKPVTLSCSQTLNHNVMYWYQQKSSQAPKLLFHYYDKDFNNEADTPDNFQSRRPNTSFCFLDIRSPGLGDTAMYLCATSRDRGVTGELFFGEGSRLTVL.

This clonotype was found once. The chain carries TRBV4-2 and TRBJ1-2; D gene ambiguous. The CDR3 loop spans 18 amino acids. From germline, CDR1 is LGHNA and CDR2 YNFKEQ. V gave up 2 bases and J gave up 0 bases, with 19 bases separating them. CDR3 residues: CASSQIIQSGPANYGYTF. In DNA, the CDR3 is TGTGCCAGCAGCCAAATCATCCAATCCGGGCCAGCTAACTATGGCTACACCTTC.

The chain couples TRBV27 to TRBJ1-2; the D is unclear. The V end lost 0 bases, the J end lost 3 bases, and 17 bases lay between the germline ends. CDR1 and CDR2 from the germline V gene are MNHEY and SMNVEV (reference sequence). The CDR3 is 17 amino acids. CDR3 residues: CASSLSQANLHYYGYTF. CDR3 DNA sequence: TGTGCCAGCAGTTTATCGCAGGCAAACCTTCACTACTATGGCTACACCTTC.

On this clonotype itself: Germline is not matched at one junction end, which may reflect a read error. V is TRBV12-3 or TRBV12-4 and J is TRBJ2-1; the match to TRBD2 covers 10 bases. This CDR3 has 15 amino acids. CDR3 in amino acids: CASRLAGGLYNEQIF. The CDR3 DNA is TGTGCCAGCAGATTAGCGGGGGGCCTGTACAATGAGCAGATCTTC.

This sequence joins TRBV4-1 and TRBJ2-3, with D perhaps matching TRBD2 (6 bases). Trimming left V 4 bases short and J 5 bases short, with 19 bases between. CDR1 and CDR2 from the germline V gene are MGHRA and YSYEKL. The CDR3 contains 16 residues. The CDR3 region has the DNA TGCGCCAGCAGCCTCCGACTAGTCCAAGCGGGAGATACGCAGTATTTT. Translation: CASSLRLVQAGDTQYF.

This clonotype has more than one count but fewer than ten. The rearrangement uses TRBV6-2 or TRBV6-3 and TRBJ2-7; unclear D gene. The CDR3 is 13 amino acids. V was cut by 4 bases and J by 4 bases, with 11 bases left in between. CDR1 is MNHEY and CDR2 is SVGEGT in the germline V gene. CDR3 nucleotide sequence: TGTGCCAGCAGTTCCACCGAGTTTTACGAGCAGTACGTC. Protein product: CASSSTEFYEQYV.

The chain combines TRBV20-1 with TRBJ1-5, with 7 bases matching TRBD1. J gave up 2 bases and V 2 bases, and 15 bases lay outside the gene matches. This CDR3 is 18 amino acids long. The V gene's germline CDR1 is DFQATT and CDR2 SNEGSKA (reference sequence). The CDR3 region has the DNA TGCAGTGCTAGATACCCCCGGTTACAGGGGTTCGGCAATCAGCCCCAGCATTTT. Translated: CSARYPRLQGFGNQPQHF.

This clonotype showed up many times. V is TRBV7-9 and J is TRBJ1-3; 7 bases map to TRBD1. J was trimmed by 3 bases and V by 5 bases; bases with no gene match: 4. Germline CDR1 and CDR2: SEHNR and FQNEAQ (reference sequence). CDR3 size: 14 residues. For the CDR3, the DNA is TGTGCCAGCAGCGCCGGGACAGATGGAAACACCATATATTTT. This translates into CASSAGTDGNTIYF.

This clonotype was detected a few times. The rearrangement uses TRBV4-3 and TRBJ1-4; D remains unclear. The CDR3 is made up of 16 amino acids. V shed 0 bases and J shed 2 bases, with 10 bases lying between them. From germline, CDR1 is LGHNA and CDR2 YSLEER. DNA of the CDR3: TGCGCCAGCAGCCAAGATCGGCGGAGGACTAATGAAAAACTGTTTTTT. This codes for CASSQDRRRTNEKLFF.

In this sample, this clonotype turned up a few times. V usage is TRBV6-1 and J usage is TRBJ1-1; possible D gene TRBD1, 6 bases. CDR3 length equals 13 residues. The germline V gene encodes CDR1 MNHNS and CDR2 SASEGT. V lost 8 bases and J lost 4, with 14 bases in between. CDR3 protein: CASVGGWSTEAFF. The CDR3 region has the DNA TGTGCCAGCGTCGGGGGCTGGAGCACTGAAGCTTTCTTT.

The CDR3 DNA is TGTGCCACCAGTCTGGGAGGAGCGAACACCGGGGAGCTGTTTTTT. It codes for CATSLGGANTGELFF. The rearrangement joins TRBV24-1 to TRBJ2-2; maybe TRBD2 (6 bases). This CDR3 comprises 15 residues. Germline assignment: CDR1 KGHDR and CDR2 SFDVKD. The ends were cut back, 6 bases at V and 0 bases at J, with 10 bases in the middle.

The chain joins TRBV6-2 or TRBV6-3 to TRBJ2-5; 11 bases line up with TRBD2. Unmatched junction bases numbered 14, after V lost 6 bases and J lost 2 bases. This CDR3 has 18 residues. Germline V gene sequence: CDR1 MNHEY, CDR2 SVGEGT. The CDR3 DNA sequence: TGTGCCAGCAGACTCGGGGGAGGACTAGCGGGTTCTCAAGAGACCCAGTACTTC. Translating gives CASRLGGGLAGSQETQYF.

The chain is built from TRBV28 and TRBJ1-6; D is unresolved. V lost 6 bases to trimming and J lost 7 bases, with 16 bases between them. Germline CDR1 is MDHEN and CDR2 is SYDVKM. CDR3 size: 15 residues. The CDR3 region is CASRLTPRGNSPLHF. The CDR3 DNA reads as TGTGCCAGCAGACTGACCCCTCGCGGGAATTCACCCCTCCACTTT.

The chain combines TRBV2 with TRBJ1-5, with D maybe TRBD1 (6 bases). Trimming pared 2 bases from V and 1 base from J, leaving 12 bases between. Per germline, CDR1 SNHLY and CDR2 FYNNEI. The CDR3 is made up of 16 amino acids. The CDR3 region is CASSERGAFSNQPQHF. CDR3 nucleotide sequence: TGTGCCAGCAGTGAAAGGGGGGCTTTCAGCAATCAGCCCCAGCATTTT. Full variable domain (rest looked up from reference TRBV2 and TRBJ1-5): EPEVTQTPSHQVTQMGQEVILRCVPISNHLYFYWYRQILGQKVEFLVSFYNNEISEKSEIFDDQFSVERPDGSNFTLKIRSTKLEDSAMYFCASSERGAFSNQPQHFGDGTRLSIL.

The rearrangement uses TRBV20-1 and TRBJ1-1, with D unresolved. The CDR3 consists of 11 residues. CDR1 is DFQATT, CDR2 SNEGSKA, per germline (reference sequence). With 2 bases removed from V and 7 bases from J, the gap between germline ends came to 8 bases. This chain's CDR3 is CSARLSLEAFF. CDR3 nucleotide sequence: TGCAGTGCTAGATTATCCCTTGAAGCTTTCTTT.

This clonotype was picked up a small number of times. The CDR3 loop reads CASSPQTVDYEQYF. CDR3 sequence (DNA): TGTGCCAGCAGTCCGCAGACAGTAGACTACGAGCAGTACTTC. The chain has TRBV27 and TRBJ2-7; D might be TRBD1 (5 bases). Trimming stripped 5 bases from V and 3 bases from J, with 14 bases between. The CDR3 sequence is 14 residues long. The germline V gene encodes CDR1 MNHEY and CDR2 SMNVEV (reference sequence).

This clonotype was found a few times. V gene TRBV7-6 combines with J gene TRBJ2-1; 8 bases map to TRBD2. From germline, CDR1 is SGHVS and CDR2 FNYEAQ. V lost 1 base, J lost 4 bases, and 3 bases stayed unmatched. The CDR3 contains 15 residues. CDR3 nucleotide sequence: TGTGCCAGCAGCTTAGAACTAGCGGTTTACAATGAGCAGTTCTTC. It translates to CASSLELAVYNEQFF.

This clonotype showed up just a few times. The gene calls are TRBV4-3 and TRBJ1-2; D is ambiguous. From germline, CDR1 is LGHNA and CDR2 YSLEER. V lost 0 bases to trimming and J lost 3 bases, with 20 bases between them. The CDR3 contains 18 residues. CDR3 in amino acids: CASSQDLAAGAVDYGYTF. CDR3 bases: TGCGCCAGCAGCCAAGATCTGGCGGCGGGTGCCGTCGACTATGGCTACACCTTC.

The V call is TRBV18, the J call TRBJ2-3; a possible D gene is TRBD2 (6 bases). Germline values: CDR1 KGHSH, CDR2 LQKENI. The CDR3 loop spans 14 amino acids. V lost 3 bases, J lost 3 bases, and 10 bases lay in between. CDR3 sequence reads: CASSPRRETDTQYF. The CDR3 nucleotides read TGTGCCAGCTCACCCCGGAGGGAGACAGATACGCAGTATTTT. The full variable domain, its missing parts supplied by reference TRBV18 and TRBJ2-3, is NAGVMQNPRHLVRRRGQEARLRCSPMKGHSHVYWYRQLPEEGLKFMVYLQKENIIDESGMPKERFSAEFPKEGPSILRIQQVVRGDSAAYFCASSPRRETDTQYFGPGTRLTVL.

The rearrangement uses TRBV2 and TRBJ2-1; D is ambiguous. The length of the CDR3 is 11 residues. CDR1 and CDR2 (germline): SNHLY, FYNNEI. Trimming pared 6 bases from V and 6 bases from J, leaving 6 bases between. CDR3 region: CASRGINEQFF. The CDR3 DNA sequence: TGTGCCAGCAGGGGAATCAATGAGCAGTTCTTC. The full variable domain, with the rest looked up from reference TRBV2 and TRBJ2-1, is EPEVTQTPSHQVTQMGQEVILRCVPISNHLYFYWYRQILGQKVEFLVSFYNNEISEKSEIFDDQFSVERPDGSNFTLKIRSTKLEDSAMYFCASRGINEQFFGPGTRLTVL.